Detailed here is one T cell receptor (beta chain). The sample belongs to a study of blood T cell repertoires in COVID-19. Study-level information: Samples taken during acute and convalescent COVID-19 were collected in the United States, Italy and Spain.

Assay used: immunoSEQ multiplex PCR; TCRdb lists only in-frame clones, some missing. The table shows 170,000 or so clones, with about 90% occurring only once. The study drew participants aged about 18 to 89 years from roughly 25 US areas. Grouping used clinical history reported by participants in a survey and questionnaire. Germline V gene data show CDR1 as MNHEY and CDR2 as SVGAGI. The CDR3 covers 11 residues. V lost 0 bases to trimming and J lost 7 bases, with 3 bases between them. The chain carries TRBV6-5 and TRBJ2-5; D gene ambiguous. The clonotype originates from a woman between 50 and 59 years old who had recovered from COVID-19. Source material: PBMCs or T cells enriched from blood (not recorded which). Here the CDR3 DNA reads TGTGCCAGCAGTTACTCCGGGACCCAGTACTTC. This translates into CASSYSGTQYF.